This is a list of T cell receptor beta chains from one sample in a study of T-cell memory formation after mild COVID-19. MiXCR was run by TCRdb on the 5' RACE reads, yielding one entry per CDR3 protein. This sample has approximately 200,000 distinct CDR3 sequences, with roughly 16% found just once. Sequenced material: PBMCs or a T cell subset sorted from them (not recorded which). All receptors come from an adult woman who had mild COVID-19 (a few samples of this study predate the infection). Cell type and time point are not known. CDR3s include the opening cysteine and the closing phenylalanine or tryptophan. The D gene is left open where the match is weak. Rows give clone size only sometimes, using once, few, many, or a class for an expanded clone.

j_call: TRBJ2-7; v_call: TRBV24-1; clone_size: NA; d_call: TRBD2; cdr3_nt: TGTGCCACCCGCTCGACTAGCGGAAGGGAGCAGTACTTC; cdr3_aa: CATRSTSGREQYF
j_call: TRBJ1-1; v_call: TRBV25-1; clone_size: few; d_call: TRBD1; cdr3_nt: TGTGCCAGCCGACAGACAGGGCGGAACACTGAAGCTTTCTTT; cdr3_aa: CASRQTGRNTEAFF
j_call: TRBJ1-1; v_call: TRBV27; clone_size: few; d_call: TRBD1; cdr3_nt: TGTGCCAGCAGTCGGGACAGGGTGGCTGGGGCTTTCTTT; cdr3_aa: CASSRDRVAGAFF
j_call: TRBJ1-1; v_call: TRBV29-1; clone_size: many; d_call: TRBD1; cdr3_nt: TGCAGCGTAACGGGACAGGGGACGAACACTGAAGCTTTCTTT; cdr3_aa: CSVTGQGTNTEAFF
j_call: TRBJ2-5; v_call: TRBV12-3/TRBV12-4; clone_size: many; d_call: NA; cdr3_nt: TGTGCCAGCAGTTTCCTAGAGACCCAGTACTTC; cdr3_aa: CASSFLETQYF
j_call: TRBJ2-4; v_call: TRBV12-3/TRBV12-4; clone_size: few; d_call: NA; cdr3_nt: TGTGCCAGCAGTTTAGTCCCCGGGCCCTGGTACTTC; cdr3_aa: CASSLVPGPWYF
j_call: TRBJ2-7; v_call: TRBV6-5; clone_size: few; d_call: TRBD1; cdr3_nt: TGTGCCAGCAGTTACTCCGGGCCGGGACAGGGCAGGCAGTACTTC; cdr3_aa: CASSYSGPGQGRQYF
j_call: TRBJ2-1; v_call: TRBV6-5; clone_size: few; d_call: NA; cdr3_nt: TGTGCCAGCAGTGATGGGATTGGGTACAATGAGCAGTTCTTC; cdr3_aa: CASSDGIGYNEQFF
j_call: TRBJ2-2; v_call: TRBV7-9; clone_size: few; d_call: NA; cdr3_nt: TGTGCCAGCAGCTTAGATTCCACCGGGGAGCTGTTTTTT; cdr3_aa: CASSLDSTGELFF
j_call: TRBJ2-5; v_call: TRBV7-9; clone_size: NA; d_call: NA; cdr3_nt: TGTGCCAGCAGCTTACATGGCGGGAAGCGAGAGACCCAGTACTTC; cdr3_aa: CASSLHGGKRETQYF
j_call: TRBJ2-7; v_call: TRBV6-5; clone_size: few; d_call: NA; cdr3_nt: TGTGCCAGCAGTTACTCGATGGTTTCAGGGGACGACCACGAGCAGTACTTC; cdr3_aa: CASSYSMVSGDDHEQYF
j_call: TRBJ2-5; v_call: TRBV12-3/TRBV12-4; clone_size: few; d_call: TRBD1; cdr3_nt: TGTGCCAGCAGTTTGTTCCAGGGGGCGGGGGAGACCCAGTACTTC; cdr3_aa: CASSLFQGAGETQYF
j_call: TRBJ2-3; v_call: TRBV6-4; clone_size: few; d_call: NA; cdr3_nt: TGTGCCAGCAGTGCGGGGACCAGTAGCACAGATACGCAGTATTTT; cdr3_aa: CASSAGTSSTDTQYF
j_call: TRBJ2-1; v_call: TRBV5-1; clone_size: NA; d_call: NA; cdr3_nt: TGCGCCAGCAGCTTGCCATGGACAGAAAAGATATACAATGAGCAGTTCTTC; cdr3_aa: CASSLPWTEKIYNEQFF
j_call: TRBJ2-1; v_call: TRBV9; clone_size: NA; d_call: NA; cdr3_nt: TGTGCCAGCAGCGTAATGGGAAACAACAATGAGCAGTTCTTC; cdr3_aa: CASSVMGNNNEQFF
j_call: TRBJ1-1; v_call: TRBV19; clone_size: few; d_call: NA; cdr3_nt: TGTGCCAGTAGGCCGCGGGAGAACACTGAAGCTTTCTTT; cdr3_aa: CASRPRENTEAFF
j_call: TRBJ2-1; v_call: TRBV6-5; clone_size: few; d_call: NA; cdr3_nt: TGTGCCAGCAGAAGACAGTTCAGTGAGCAGTTCTTC; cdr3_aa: CASRRQFSEQFF
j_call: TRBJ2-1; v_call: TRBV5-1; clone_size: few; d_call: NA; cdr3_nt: TGCGCCAGCAGCAGGGGAGGAGAGTACAATGAGCAGTTCTTC; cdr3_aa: CASSRGGEYNEQFF
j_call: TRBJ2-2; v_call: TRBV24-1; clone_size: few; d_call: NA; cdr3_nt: TGTGCCACCAGTGAGACAGCCTCGAGGACCGGGGAGCTGTTTTTT; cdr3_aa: CATSETASRTGELFF
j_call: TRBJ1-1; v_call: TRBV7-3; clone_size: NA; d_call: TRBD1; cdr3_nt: TGTGCCAGCAGCCGAGTCGACAGGGGCAGCACTGAAGCTTTCTTT; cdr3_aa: CASSRVDRGSTEAFF
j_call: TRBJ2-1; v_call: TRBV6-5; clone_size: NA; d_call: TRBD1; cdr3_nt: TGTGCCAGCAGTTACCTAGGACCTCGGACAGGTTCCTACAATGAGCAGTTCTTC; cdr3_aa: CASSYLGPRTGSYNEQFF
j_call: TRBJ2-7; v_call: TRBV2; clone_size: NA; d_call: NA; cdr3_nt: TGTGCCAGCAGGTCCGGACGCAACCCCTACGAGCAGTACTTC; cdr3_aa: CASRSGRNPYEQYF
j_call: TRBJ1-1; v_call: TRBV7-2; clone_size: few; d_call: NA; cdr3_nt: TGTGCCAGCAGCCTCCCCCTCAGGTCAGGGCGCTCGGGGAACACTGAAGCTTTCTTT; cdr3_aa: CASSLPLRSGRSGNTEAFF
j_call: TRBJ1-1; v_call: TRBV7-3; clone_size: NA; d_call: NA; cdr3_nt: TGTGCCAGCAGCCCAACGGGACGGAAGAACACTGAAGCTTTCTTT; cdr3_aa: CASSPTGRKNTEAFF
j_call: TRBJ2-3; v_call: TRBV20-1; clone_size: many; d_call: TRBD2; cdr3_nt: TGCAGTGCTCGGGGGAGGGTCACAGATACGCAGTATTTT; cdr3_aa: CSARGRVTDTQYF
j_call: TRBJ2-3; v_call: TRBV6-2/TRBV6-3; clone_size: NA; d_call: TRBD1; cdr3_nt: TGTGCCAGCAGCCCCGGGACAGGGCGTACAGATACGCAGTATTTT; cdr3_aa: CASSPGTGRTDTQYF
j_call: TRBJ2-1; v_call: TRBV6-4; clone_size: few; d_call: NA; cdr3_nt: TGTGCCAGCAGGCTCGGGGACCCCGACAGGAAAAGGGTCAATGAGCAGTTCTTC; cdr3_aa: CASRLGDPDRKRVNEQFF
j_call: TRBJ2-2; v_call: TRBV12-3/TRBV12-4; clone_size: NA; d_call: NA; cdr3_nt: TGTGCCAGCAGTTCTCCCGGGACCGGGGAGCTGTTTTTT; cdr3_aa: CASSSPGTGELFF
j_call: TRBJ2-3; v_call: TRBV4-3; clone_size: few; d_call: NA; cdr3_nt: TGCGCCAGCAGCCAAGTGATCGTCCCAGGCGGGAGCACAGATACGCAGTATTTT; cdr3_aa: CASSQVIVPGGSTDTQYF
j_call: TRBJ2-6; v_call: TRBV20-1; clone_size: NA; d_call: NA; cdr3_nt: TGCAGTGCCACACAGGGACCTGGGGCCAACGTCCTGACTTTC; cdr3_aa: CSATQGPGANVLTF
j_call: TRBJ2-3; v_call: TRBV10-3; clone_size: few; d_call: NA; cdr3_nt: TGTGCCAGGAGTGGGGGGCCTGCAGATACGCAGTATTTT; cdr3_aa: CARSGGPADTQYF
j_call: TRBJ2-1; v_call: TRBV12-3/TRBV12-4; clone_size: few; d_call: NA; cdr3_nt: TGTGCCAGCAGTTTAGCGCTCGTGGTGGGCTCCTACAATGAGCAGTTCTTC; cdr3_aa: CASSLALVVGSYNEQFF
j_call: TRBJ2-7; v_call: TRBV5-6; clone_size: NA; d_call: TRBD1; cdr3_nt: TGTGCCAGCAGCTCAACCGGGACAGGGGATCACGAGCAGTACTTC; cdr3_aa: CASSSTGTGDHEQYF
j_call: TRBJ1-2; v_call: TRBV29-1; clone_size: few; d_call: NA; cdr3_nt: TGCAGCGCAGGACAGAGGAACTATGGCTACACCTTC; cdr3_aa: CSAGQRNYGYTF
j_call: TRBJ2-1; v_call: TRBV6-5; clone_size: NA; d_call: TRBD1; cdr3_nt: TGTGCCAGCAGTCCCTTCAGGGGGCCCAATGAGCAGTTCTTC; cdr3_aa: CASSPFRGPNEQFF
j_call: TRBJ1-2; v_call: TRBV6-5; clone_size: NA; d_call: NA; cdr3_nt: TGTGCCAGCAGTTACTCAACAGGGCATAACTATGGCTACACCTTC; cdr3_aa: CASSYSTGHNYGYTF